A selection of T cell receptor beta chains follows, all from one sample in a study of blood T cell repertoires in COVID-19. The table came from immunoSEQ multiplex PCR; TCRdb's copy has only in-frame clones and leaves some out. This sample has about 190,000 clones; around 88% occur once, and the top ten carry 3.5% to 5%. The source material was peripheral blood. These receptors all come from a woman aged 25 to 39 with acute or convalescent COVID-19. The CDR3 runs from the conserved cysteine through the conserved F or W. Fields, in order: V gene, clone size, D gene, J gene, CDR3 length, CDR3 protein, CDR3 DNA. D genes are given only for firm matches. Size is stated for part of the rows, as once, few or many counts, or as a class when the clone is expanded.

V: TRBV18; size: -; D: TRBD2; J: TRBJ2-7; length: 15; CDR3: CASSHTSGSSYEQYF; DNA: TGTGCCAGCTCGCATACTAGCGGGAGTTCCTACGAGCAGTACTTC
V: TRBV28; size: -; D: -; J: TRBJ2-7; length: 12; CDR3: CASSLRTMEQYF; DNA: TGTGCCAGCAGTTTAAGGACTATGGAGCAGTACTTC
V: TRBV5-6; size: -; D: -; J: TRBJ2-2; length: 17; CDR3: CASRLLQGRWGTGELFF; DNA: TGTGCCAGCAGGTTATTACAGGGAAGGTGGGGCACCGGGGAGCTGTTTTTT
V: TRBV30; size: -; D: TRBD2; J: TRBJ2-7; length: 15; CDR3: CAWSFLSSGTYEQYF; DNA: TGTGCCTGGAGTTTTCTTTCTAGCGGGACCTACGAGCAGTACTTC
V: TRBV28; size: -; D: TRBD1; J: TRBJ2-7; length: 16; CDR3: CASSSPAGTATYEQYF; DNA: TGTGCCAGCAGTTCTCCGGCCGGGACAGCTACTTACGAGCAGTACTTC
V: TRBV5-5; size: -; D: TRBD1; J: TRBJ1-1; length: 17; CDR3: CASSHPPRQGTNTEAFF; DNA: TGTGCCAGCAGCCACCCGCCTCGACAGGGGACCAACACTGAAGCTTTCTTT
V: TRBV12-3/TRBV12-4; size: -; D: TRBD2; J: TRBJ2-1; length: 13; CDR3: CASKSGGGDEQFF; DNA: TGTGCCAGCAAGTCGGGAGGTGGGGATGAGCAGTTCTTC
V: TRBV7-6; size: -; D: -; J: TRBJ2-1; length: 16; CDR3: CASSLGGDSSYNEQFF; DNA: TGTGCCAGCAGCTTAGGCGGGGACTCCTCCTACAATGAGCAGTTCTTC
V: TRBV14; size: -; D: -; J: TRBJ1-5; length: 17; CDR3: CASSQEGRRLSNQPQHF; DNA: TGTGCCAGCAGCCAAGAAGGCCGCAGACTTAGCAATCAGCCCCAGCATTTT
V: TRBV2; size: -; D: TRBD1; J: TRBJ1-2; length: 13; CDR3: CASSIDRGLGYTF; DNA: TGTGCCAGCAGCATCGACAGGGGCCTTGGCTACACCTTC
V: TRBV27; size: -; D: -; J: TRBJ1-6; length: 15; CDR3: CASSLYPGLNSPLHF; DNA: TGTGCCAGCAGTTTATATCCGGGGTTGAATTCACCCCTCCACTTT
V: TRBV30; size: -; D: TRBD2; J: TRBJ2-5; length: 14; CDR3: CAWSRLAGGLTQYF; DNA: TGTGCCTGGAGTCGACTAGCGGGAGGCTTGACCCAGTACTTC
V: TRBV7-9; size: -; D: TRBD1; J: TRBJ1-4; length: 15; CDR3: CASSPWDRTNEKLFF; DNA: TGTGCCAGCAGCCCCTGGGACAGAACTAATGAAAAACTGTTTTTT
V: TRBV5-1; size: -; D: TRBD2; J: TRBJ2-1; length: 14; CDR3: CASGTSGSLGEQFF; DNA: TGCGCCAGCGGGACTAGCGGGAGCCTAGGGGAGCAGTTCTTC
V: TRBV6-6; size: -; D: -; J: TRBJ2-7; length: 16; CDR3: CASSYSTDTVPYEQYF; DNA: TGTGCCAGCAGTTACTCGACGGATACAGTCCCTTACGAGCAGTACTTC
V: TRBV2; size: once; D: -; J: TRBJ2-7; length: 14; CDR3: CASILGGNSYEQYF; DNA: TGTGCCAGCATCCTTGGCGGGAATTCCTACGAGCAGTACTTC
V: TRBV3-1/TRBV3-2; size: -; D: TRBD2; J: TRBJ2-7; length: 14; CDR3: CASSLGLADYEQYF; DNA: TGTGCCAGCAGCCTGGGACTAGCGGATTACGAGCAGTACTTC
V: TRBV5-1; size: -; D: -; J: TRBJ2-6; length: 15; CDR3: CASTEQGPGANVLTF; DNA: TGCGCCAGCACGGAACAGGGCCCTGGGGCCAACGTCCTGACTTTC
V: TRBV3-1/TRBV3-2; size: -; D: -; J: TRBJ2-7; length: 12; CDR3: CASGGSSYEQYF; DNA: TGTGCCAGCGGGGGCAGTTCATACGAGCAGTACTTC
V: TRBV10-3; size: -; D: TRBD2; J: TRBJ2-7; length: 15; CDR3: CAISESGGGFYEQYF; DNA: TGTGCCATCAGTGAGTCGGGGGGAGGGTTCTACGAGCAGTACTTC
V: TRBV30; size: -; D: TRBD1; J: TRBJ1-1; length: 15; CDR3: CAWSVPRTGSLEAFF; DNA: TGTGCCTGGAGTGTCCCCAGGACAGGATCACTTGAAGCTTTCTTT
V: TRBV28; size: -; D: TRBD1; J: TRBJ1-2; length: 13; CDR3: CASSTGTGYGYTF; DNA: TGTGCCAGCAGTACCGGGACAGGGTATGGCTACACCTTC
V: TRBV15; size: -; D: -; J: TRBJ1-3; length: 14; CDR3: CATSIMVGGNTIYF; DNA: TGTGCCACCAGCATAATGGTCGGGGGAAACACCATATATTTT
V: TRBV9; size: -; D: TRBD2; J: TRBJ2-1; length: 14; CDR3: CASSPIAGGNEQFF; DNA: TGTGCCAGCAGCCCCATAGCGGGAGGAAATGAGCAGTTCTTC
V: TRBV25-1; size: -; D: TRBD1; J: TRBJ1-1; length: 12; CDR3: CASQGGNTEAFF; DNA: TGTGCCAGCCAGGGGGGGAACACTGAAGCTTTCTTT
V: TRBV4-2; size: -; D: TRBD2; J: TRBJ2-3; length: 13; CDR3: CASNSGDTDTQYF; DNA: TGTGCCAGTAATAGCGGGGACACAGATACGCAGTATTTT
V: TRBV18; size: -; D: -; J: TRBJ2-7; length: 15; CDR3: CASSATAQWLYEQYF; DNA: TGTGCCAGCTCGGCGACAGCCCAATGGTTATACGAGCAGTACTTC
V: TRBV9; size: -; D: -; J: TRBJ2-4; length: 14; CDR3: CASSLGGGNNIQYF; DNA: TGTGCCAGCAGTTTGGGGGGAGGCAACAACATTCAGTACTTC
V: TRBV19; size: -; D: TRBD2; J: TRBJ2-1; length: 16; CDR3: CASSPVAGTTYNEQFF; DNA: TGTGCCAGTAGTCCCGTTGCGGGGACTACCTACAATGAGCAGTTCTTC
V: TRBV11-3; size: few; D: TRBD2; J: TRBJ2-5; length: 14; CDR3: CASSSAGGTETQYF; DNA: TGTGCCAGCAGCTCAGCGGGAGGGACAGAGACCCAGTACTTC
V: TRBV4-1; size: -; D: TRBD2; J: TRBJ2-3; length: 16; CDR3: CASSQGLAGFQYTQYF; DNA: TGCGCCAGCAGCCAAGGACTAGCGGGATTCCAGTATACGCAGTATTTT
V: TRBV7-2; size: once; D: -; J: TRBJ2-1; length: 13; CDR3: CASSLGRVNEQFF; DNA: TGTGCCAGCAGCTTAGGCAGGGTCAATGAGCAGTTCTTC
V: TRBV10-3; size: -; D: TRBD2; J: TRBJ2-7; length: 14; CDR3: CASWGGLAAYEQYF; DNA: TGTGCCAGTTGGGGGGGACTAGCAGCCTACGAGCAGTACTTC
V: TRBV7-2; size: -; D: -; J: TRBJ2-7; length: 13; CDR3: CASSPGFSYEQYF; DNA: TGTGCCAGCAGCCCCGGGTTCTCCTACGAGCAGTACTTC
V: TRBV28; size: -; D: TRBD1; J: TRBJ1-2; length: 12; CDR3: CASSLGQHGYTF; DNA: TGTGCCAGCAGTCTGGGACAGCATGGCTACACCTTC
V: TRBV7-2; size: once; D: TRBD2; J: TRBJ2-1; length: 15; CDR3: CASSWGLAGGNEQFF; DNA: TGTGCCAGCAGCTGGGGACTAGCGGGAGGGAATGAGCAGTTCTTC
V: TRBV3-1/TRBV3-2; size: -; D: TRBD1; J: TRBJ1-6; length: 14; CDR3: CASSQTGVDSPLHF; DNA: TGTGCCAGCAGCCAGACAGGGGTGGATTCACCCCTCCACTTT
V: TRBV5-4; size: -; D: TRBD2; J: TRBJ2-3; length: 15; CDR3: CASSLGLAGTDTQYF; DNA: TGTGCCAGCAGCTTGGGACTAGCGGGCACAGATACGCAGTATTTT
V: TRBV12-5; size: -; D: TRBD1; J: TRBJ2-1; length: 15; CDR3: CASGLVGGRTNEQFF; DNA: TGTGCTAGTGGTTTGGTAGGGGGCAGGACCAATGAGCAGTTCTTC
V: TRBV7-8; size: once; D: -; J: TRBJ2-1; length: 13; CDR3: CASSRGGYNEQFF; DNA: TGTGCCAGCAGCCGAGGAGGCTACAATGAGCAGTTCTTC
V: TRBV19; size: -; D: TRBD1; J: TRBJ1-4; length: 15; CDR3: CASSPRTGENEKLFF; DNA: TGTGCCAGTAGCCCCCGGACAGGTGAAAATGAAAAACTGTTTTTT
V: TRBV28; size: -; D: TRBD1; J: TRBJ1-4; length: 13; CDR3: CASRPRDREVLFF; DNA: TGTGCCAGCAGACCTAGAGACAGGGAAGTACTGTTTTTT
V: TRBV4-1; size: -; D: TRBD2; J: TRBJ2-7; length: 16; CDR3: CASSRMGLIPTYEQYF; DNA: TGCGCCAGCAGCCGAATGGGACTAATCCCCACCTACGAGCAGTACTTC
V: TRBV2; size: few; D: -; J: TRBJ2-1; length: 11; CDR3: CASSELNEQFF; DNA: TGTGCCAGCAGTGAACTCAATGAGCAGTTCTTC
V: TRBV28; size: -; D: -; J: TRBJ1-6; length: 13; CDR3: CASSLGTHSPLHF; DNA: TGTGCCAGCAGTTTAGGGACACATTCACCCCTCCACTTT